Sequencing of this T cell receptor (beta chain) was carried out in a study of blood T cell repertoires in COVID-19 (TCRdb year 2020). Some background on the complete study: Samples from collaborators originated in the United States, Italy and Spain and spanned both the acute and convalescent phases of COVID-19. Where available, HLA class I and class II types were taken from metadata supplied by the sample provider and were not determined by assay-based typing. The sample metadata nearly always contained a de-identified subject ID, COVID-19 status, age in years and sex. The prospective study material was composed of cDNA or gDNA derived from T cells, B-cell-depleted T cells, or PBMCs. Samples were obtained from the ongoing ImmuneRACE study (first 160 participants) and from 1,254 subjects provided by 6 global collaborators. The repertoires were made available in a free public database intended to serve as a resource for research on the immune response to SARS-CoV-2. The dataset comprised deeply sampled blood TCRbeta repertoires from subjects exposed to, actively infected with, or recovered from COVID-19.

The immunoSEQ Assay, a bias-controlled multiplex PCR, was used to amplify TCRbeta CDR3 regions from genomic DNA. Concerning the study's data processing: The number of nucleated cells in each sample was estimated from the amplification of reference gene primers within the assay. Sequence reads were collapsed and filtered to measure the absolute abundance of every unique TCRbeta CDR3 rearrangement. For each sample, productive Simpson clonality was calculated as the square root of Simpson's diversity index over productive rearrangements. The table comes from immuneACCESS by way of TCRdb, which keeps in-frame sequences with V and J called. Part of the clones is missing from these tables; in studies checked, under half for an unresolved V gene and the rest for unknown reasons. That table is the source of V, J and clone size, and D and trimming were worked out from the DNA. The sample records roughly 62,000 clones, approximately 90% of which are singletons. Together, the top ten hold around 10% of the sample.

On this clone: This receptor's antigen is unknown. Qualities for individual bases were not recorded, and no much larger clone is one base off.

Whole blood was collected in K2EDTA tubes by collaborating institutions according to the institutions' own protocols. For TCRbeta analysis, collaborator samples were shipped as frozen whole blood, as isolated PBMCs, or as DNA extracted from either sample type. Broader findings and caveats from the paper: Clinical and demographic metadata were provided uncurated, with the amount varying by source and participant.

Its CDR3 holds 15 amino acids, cysteine through phenylalanine. Only the CDR3 DNA stays, 45 bases, in frame from base 1. V gives up 1 base and J gives up 7 bases, and the segment between their germline ends measures 15 bases. CDR1 SGHDT and CDR2 YYEEEE are derived from the germline V gene. The origin of this receptor is a human donor with acute or convalescent COVID-19. The donor label of this sample is uncertain. The sample comprised peripheral blood. Rearrangement joined TRBV5-6 to TRBJ1-5; the D gene is perhaps TRBD1, on 5 matching bases. The DNA is TGTGCCAGCAGCTTGTCAGAAGGGGTTGGGCAGCCCCAGCATTTT. Its translation is CASSLSEGVGQPQHF.